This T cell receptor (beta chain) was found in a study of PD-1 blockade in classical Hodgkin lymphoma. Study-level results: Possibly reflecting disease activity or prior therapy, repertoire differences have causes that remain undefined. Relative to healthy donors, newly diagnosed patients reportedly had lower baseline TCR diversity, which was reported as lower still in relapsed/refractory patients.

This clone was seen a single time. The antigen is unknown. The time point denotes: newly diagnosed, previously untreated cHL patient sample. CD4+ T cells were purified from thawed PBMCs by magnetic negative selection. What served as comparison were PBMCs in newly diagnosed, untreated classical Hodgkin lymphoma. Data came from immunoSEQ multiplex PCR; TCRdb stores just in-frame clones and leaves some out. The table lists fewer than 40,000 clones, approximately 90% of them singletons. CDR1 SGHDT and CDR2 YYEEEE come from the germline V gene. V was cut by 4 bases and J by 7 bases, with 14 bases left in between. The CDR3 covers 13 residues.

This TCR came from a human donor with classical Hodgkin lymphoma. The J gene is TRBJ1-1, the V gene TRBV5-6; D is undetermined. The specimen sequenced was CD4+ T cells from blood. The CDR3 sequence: CASSPRPGDEAFF. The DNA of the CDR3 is TGTGCCAGCAGCCCCCGTCCCGGCGATGAAGCTTTCTTT.